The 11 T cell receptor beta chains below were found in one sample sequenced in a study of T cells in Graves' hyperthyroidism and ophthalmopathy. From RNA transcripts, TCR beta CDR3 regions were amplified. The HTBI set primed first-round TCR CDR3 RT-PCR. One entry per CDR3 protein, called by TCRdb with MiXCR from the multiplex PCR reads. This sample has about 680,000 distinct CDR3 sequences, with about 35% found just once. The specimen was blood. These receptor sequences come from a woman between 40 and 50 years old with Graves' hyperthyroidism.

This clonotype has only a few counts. The CDR3, as DNA: TGTGCCAGCAGAGGACAGATCAATCAGCCCCAGCATTTT. Its protein is CASRGQINQPQHF. This rearrangement joins TRBV6-5 to TRBJ1-5, with D perhaps matching TRBD1 (6 bases). The CDR3 sequence is 13 residues long. Germline V lookup: CDR1 MNHEY, CDR2 SVGAGI. Trimming shortened V by 6 bases and J by 3 bases, and 9 bases separated the two germline ends.

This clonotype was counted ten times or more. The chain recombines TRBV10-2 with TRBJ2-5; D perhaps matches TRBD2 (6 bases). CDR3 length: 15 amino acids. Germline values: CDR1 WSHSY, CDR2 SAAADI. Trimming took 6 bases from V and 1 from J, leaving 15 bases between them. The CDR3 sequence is CASSPGLASQETQYF. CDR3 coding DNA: TGCGCCAGCAGCCCGGGACTCGCAAGCCAAGAGACCCAGTACTTC.

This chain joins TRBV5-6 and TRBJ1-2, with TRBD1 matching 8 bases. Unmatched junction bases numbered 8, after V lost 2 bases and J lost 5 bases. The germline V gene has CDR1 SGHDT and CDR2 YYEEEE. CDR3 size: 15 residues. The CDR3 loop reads CASSFTPGQAYGYTF. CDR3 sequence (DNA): TGTGCCAGCAGCTTCACCCCGGGACAGGCGTATGGCTACACCTTC.

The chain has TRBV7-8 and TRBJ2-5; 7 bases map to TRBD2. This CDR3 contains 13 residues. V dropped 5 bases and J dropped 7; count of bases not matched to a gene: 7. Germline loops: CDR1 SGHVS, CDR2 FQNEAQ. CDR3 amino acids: CASSQEWGGTQYF. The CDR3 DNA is TGTGCCAGCAGCCAAGAGTGGGGGGGGACCCAGTACTTC.

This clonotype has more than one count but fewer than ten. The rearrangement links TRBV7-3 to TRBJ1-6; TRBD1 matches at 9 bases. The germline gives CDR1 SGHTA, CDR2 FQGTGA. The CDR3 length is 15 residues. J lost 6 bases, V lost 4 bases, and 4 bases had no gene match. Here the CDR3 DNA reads TGTGCCAGCAGCTCGACAGGGGGGAGTAATTCACCCCTCCACTTT. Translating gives CASSSTGGSNSPLHF.

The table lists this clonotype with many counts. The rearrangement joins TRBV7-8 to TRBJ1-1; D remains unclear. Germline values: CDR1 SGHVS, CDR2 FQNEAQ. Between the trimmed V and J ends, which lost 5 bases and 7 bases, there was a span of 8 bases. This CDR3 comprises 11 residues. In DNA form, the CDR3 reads TGTGCCAGCAGCGCTGGAGGTGAAGCTTTCTTT. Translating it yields CASSAGGEAFF.

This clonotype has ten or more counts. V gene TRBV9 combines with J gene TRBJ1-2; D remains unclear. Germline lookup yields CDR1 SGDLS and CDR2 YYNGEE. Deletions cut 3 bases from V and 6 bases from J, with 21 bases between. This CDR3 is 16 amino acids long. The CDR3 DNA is TGTGCCAGCAGCGAGCCCAGTCAGGCCCCGTACGATGGCTACACCTTC. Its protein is CASSEPSQAPYDGYTF.

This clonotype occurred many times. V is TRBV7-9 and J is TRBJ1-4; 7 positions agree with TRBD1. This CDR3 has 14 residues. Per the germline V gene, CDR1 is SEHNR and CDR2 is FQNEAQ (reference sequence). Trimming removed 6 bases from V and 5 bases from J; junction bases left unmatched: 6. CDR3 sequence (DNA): TGTGCCAGCAGTACCGGGACAGCGAATGAAAAACTGTTTTTT. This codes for CASSTGTANEKLFF.

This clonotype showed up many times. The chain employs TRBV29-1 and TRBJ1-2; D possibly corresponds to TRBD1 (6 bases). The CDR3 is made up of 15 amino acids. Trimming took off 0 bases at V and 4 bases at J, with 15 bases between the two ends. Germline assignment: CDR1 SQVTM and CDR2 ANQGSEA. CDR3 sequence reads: CSVEEGRQAFYGYTF. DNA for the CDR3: TGCAGCGTTGAAGAAGGTCGACAGGCCTTCTATGGCTACACCTTC.

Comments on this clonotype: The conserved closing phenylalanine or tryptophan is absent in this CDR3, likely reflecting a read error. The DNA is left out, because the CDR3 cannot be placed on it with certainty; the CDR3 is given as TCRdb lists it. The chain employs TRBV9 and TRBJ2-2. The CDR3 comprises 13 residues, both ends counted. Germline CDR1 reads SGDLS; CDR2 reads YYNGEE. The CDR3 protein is CASSLANTGEPFY.

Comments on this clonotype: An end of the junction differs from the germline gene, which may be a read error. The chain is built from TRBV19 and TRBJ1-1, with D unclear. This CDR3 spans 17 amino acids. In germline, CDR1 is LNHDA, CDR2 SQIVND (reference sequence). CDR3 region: CTSSIDLAGIGNTEAFF. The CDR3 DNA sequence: TGTACCAGTAGTATAGATCTAGCTGGCATCGGGAACACTGAAGCTTTCTTT.